This T cell receptor (beta chain) was found in a study of shared clonotypes between healthy human individuals. Produced via immunoSEQ multiplex PCR; TCRdb's table is partial and in-frame only. Found here are around 560,000 clones, approximately 95% of them singletons; the top ten hold over 0.1%. It was CD45RO-negative cells, positively selected for CCR7, that made up naive CD8 cells, with terminally differentiated effector memory CD45RA+ cells excluded. The sequenced sample consisted of naive CD8+ T cells sorted from blood. This clonotype was sampled from a woman aged 25 to 39 in good health.

CDR3 residues: CASREIAGEVDEQFF. CDR3 in DNA: TGTGCCAGCAGAGAAATAGCGGGAGAAGTTGATGAGCAGTTCTTC. V gene TRBV28 combines with J gene TRBJ2-1; TRBD2 aligns across 9 bases. The CDR3 covers 15 residues. V gave up 6 bases and J gave up 8 bases; unmatched junction bases: 11. The V gene's germline CDR1 is MDHEN and CDR2 SYDVKM.